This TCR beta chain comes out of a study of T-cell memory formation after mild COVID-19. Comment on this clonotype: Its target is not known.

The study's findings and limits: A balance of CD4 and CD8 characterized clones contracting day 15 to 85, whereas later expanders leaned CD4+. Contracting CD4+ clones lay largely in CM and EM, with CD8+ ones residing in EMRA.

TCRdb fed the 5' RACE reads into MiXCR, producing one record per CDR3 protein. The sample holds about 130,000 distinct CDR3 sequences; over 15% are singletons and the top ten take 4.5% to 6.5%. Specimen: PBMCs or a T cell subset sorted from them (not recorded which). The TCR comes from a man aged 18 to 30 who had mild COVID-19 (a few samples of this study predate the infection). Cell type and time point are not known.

The CDR3 DNA is TGTGCCAGCAGGTCCAGCATCCAGCCCCAGCATTTT. Its protein is CASRSSIQPQHF. This chain connects TRBV28 to TRBJ1-5; D not certain. Germline values: CDR1 MDHEN, CDR2 SYDVKM. The V end lost 6 bases, the J end lost 7 bases, and 10 bases lay between the germline ends. The CDR3 covers 12 residues.